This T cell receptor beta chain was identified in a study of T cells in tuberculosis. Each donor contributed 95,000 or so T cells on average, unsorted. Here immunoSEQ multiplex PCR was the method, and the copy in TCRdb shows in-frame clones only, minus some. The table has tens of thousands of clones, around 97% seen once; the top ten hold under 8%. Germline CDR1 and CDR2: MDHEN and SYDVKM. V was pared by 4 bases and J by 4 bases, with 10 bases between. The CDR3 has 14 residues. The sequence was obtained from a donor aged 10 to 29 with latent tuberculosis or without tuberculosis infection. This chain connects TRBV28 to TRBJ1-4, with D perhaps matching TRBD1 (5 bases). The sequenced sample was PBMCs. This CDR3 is CASSSPGGNEKLFF. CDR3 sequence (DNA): TGTGCCAGCAGTTCCCCGGGGGGTAATGAAAAACTGTTTTTT.